The clone carrying this T cell receptor (beta chain) was observed at least ten times. V lost 9 bases, J lost 1 base, and 9 bases lay in between. Germline CDR1 LGHNT, CDR2 FRNRAP. CDR3 length: 12 residues. The data were taken from a study of T cells after yellow fever vaccination. TCRdb itself ran the 5' RACE reads through MiXCR, one entry per CDR3 protein. This table has more than 9,500 distinct CDR3 sequences, under 6.5% appearing once. Study-level results: Researchers cautioned that FACS-sorted repertoires could harbor abundant clonotypes contaminating from the bulk population.

The chain recombines TRBV12-5 with TRBJ2-5, with D unclear. This specimen consisted of PBMCs, either bulk or a sorted T-cell subset (CD4+, CD8+, memory, or dextramer-sorted; not recorded which), obtained on the day of the yellow fever booster vaccination. The receptor comes from a man aged 25-45 years who received the YFV17D yellow fever vaccine. The CDR3: CASAPGQETQYF. CDR3 nucleotides: TGTGCTAGCGCCCCCGGCCAAGAGACCCAGTACTTC. The entire variable domain, with the rest obtained from reference TRBV12-5 and TRBJ2-5, is as follows: DARVTQTPRHKVTEMGQEVTMRCQPILGHNTVFWYRQTMMQGLELLAYFRNRAPLDDSGMPKDRFSAEMPDATLATLKIQPSEPRDSAVYFCASAPGQETQYFGPGTRLLVL.